Sequencing of this TCR beta chain was carried out in a study of CD8+ T cells in alopecia areata. Points from the study as a whole: Sequencing of scalp tissue also captures the resident alphabeta T cells of normal skin. Scalp and blood samples kept many expanded lesional clones throughout tofacitinib. Scalp lesions, especially in alopecia totalis/universalis, had higher clonality than normal scalp.

The treatment: oral pan-JAK inhibitor, 5-10 mg twice daily. As part of sample collection, lesional scalp punch biopsies and peripheral blood were taken from alopecia areata patients. Extracted from the samples, RNA was reverse transcribed into cDNA to serve as the sequencing template. Here immunoSEQ multiplex PCR was the method, and the copy in TCRdb shows in-frame clones only, minus some. The table includes under 350,000 clones, about three fifths detected once. V lost 5 bases to trimming and J lost 7 bases; unmatched junction nucleotides: 6. CDR1 is KGHSH, CDR2 LQKENI, per germline. The CDR3 is made up of 13 amino acids. This clone was counted a few times. Its antigen is still unknown.

This TCR derives from a human donor with alopecia areata. Sequenced material: CD4+ T cells sorted from blood, taken at week 24, from a patient treated with tofacitinib. The V and J genes are TRBV18 and TRBJ1-1; TRBD1 agrees at 8 bases. This CDR3 reads CASSDRTGFEAFF. Here the CDR3 DNA reads TGTGCCAGCTCAGACCGGACAGGGTTTGAAGCTTTCTTT.